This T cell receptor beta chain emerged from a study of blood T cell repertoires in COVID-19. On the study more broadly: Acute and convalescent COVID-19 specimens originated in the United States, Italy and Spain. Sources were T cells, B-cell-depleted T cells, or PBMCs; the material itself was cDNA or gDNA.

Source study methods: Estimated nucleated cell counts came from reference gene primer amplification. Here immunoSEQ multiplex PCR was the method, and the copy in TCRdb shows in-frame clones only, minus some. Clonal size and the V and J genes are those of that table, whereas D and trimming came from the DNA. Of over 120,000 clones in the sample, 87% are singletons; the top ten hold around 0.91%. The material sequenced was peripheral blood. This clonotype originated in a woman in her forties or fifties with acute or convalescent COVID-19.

In DNA, the CDR3 is TGCAGCGGGTCCGGGACACAGATGAACACTGAAGCTTTCTTT. It yields the protein CSGSGTQMNTEAFF. J is TRBJ1-1 and V is TRBV29-1; D possibly corresponds to TRBD1 (6 bases). The CDR3 has 14 amino acids. The germline V gene encodes CDR1 SQVTM and CDR2 ANQGSEA. Trimming stripped 7 bases from V and 0 bases from J, with 15 bases between.